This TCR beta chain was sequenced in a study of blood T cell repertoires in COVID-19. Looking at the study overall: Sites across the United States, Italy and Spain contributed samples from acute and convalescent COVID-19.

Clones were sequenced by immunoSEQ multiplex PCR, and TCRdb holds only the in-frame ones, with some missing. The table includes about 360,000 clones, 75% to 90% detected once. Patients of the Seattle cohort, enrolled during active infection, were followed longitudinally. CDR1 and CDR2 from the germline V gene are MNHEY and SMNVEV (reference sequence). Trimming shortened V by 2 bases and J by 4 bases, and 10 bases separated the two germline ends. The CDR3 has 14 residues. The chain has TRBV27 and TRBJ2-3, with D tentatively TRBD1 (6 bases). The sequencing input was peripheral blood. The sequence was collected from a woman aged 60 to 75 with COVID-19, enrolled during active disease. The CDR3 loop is CASSLTQGPDTQYF. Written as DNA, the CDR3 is TGTGCCAGCAGTTTAACCCAGGGGCCAGATACGCAGTATTTT.